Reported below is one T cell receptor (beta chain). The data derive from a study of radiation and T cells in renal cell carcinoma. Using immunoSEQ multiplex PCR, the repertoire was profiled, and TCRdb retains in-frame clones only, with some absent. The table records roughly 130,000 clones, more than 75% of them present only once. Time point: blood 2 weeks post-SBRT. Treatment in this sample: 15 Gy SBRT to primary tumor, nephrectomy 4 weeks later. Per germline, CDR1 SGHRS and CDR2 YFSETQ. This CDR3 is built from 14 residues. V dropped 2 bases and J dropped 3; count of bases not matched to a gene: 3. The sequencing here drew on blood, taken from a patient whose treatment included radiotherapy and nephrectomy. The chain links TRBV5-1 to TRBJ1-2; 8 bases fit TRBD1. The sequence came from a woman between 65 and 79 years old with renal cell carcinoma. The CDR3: CASSFTGGDYGYTF. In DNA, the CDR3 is TGCGCCAGCAGCTTTACAGGGGGTGACTATGGCTACACCTTC. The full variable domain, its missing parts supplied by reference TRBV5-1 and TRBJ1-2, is KAGVTQTPRYLIKTRGQQVTLSCSPISGHRSVSWYQQTPGQGLQFLFEYFSETQRNKGNFPGRFSGRQFSNSRSEMNVSTLELGDSALYLCASSFTGGDYGYTFGSGTRLTVV.